These T cell receptor beta chains were read from a single sample in a study of blood T cell repertoires in COVID-19. Clones were read by immunoSEQ multiplex PCR, and TCRdb kept only the in-frame ones, dropping some. The data show about 110,000 clones, with approximately 82% seen just once and approximately 4% held by the top ten. Sequencing input: peripheral blood. The receptors shown here come from a woman between 65 and 79 years old with acute or convalescent COVID-19. Both conserved end residues are part of each CDR3. Each record gives: D gene, J gene, clone size, V gene, CDR3 DNA, CDR3 protein. A D gene is named only where the DNA matches it firmly. Size is omitted from some rows. Given values are once, few, many or a class for expanded clones.

D: TRBD1
J: TRBJ1-1
size: .
V: TRBV28
DNA: TGTGCCAGCAGTCCCTACGGGACAGGGTTCCCCCGAAGGGTCACTGAAGCTTTCTTT
CDR3: CASSPYGTGFPRRVTEAFF

D: TRBD1
J: TRBJ1-2
size: .
V: TRBV27
DNA: TGTGCCAGCAGTAATCCGGGACAGGGAGCTTTAGGCTACACCTTC
CDR3: CASSNPGQGALGYTF

D: .
J: TRBJ1-1
size: .
V: TRBV25-1
DNA: TGTGCCAGCATGAATTCTATCGGGACTGAAGCTTTCTTT
CDR3: CASMNSIGTEAFF

D: .
J: TRBJ1-1
size: .
V: TRBV5-6
DNA: TGTGCCAGCAGCCGGATGGGGAGAGCTTTCTTT
CDR3: CASSRMGRAFF

D: .
J: TRBJ2-3
size: .
V: TRBV10-1
DNA: TGCGCCAGCAGGCCCCGCAAGCAGGTGCCTTATAGCACAGATACGCAGTATTTT
CDR3: CASRPRKQVPYSTDTQYF

D: .
J: TRBJ1-1
size: .
V: TRBV10-2
DNA: TGCGCCAGCAGTGAGGCAGGGAACACTGAAGCTTTCTTT
CDR3: CASSEAGNTEAFF

D: .
J: TRBJ1-2
size: medium-sized
V: TRBV10-3
DNA: TGTGCCATCAGTGAGTCCGCGCATGGCTACACCTTC
CDR3: CAISESAHGYTF

D: .
J: TRBJ2-2
size: .
V: TRBV6-5
DNA: TGTGCCAGCAGTACGGACGGGGCGAACACCGGGGAGCTGTTTTTT
CDR3: CASSTDGANTGELFF

D: .
J: TRBJ2-5
size: .
V: TRBV7-2
DNA: TGTGCCAGCAGCGTACAGGGTCGCAAAGAGACCCAGTACTTC
CDR3: CASSVQGRKETQYF

D: .
J: TRBJ2-1
size: .
V: TRBV7-6
DNA: TGTGCCAGCAGCTTAGCGGTTACAGATTACAATGAGCAGTTCTTC
CDR3: CASSLAVTDYNEQFF